Listed below are T cell receptor beta chains from one sample, sequenced in a study of T cell responses to AZD1222 COVID-19 vaccine. Measured with immunoSEQ multiplex PCR; TCRdb has only the in-frame clones, and not every one. The sample includes under 150,000 clones, approximately 88% of them seen just once. The sequences come from peripheral blood, collected 28 days after the second AZD1222 dose. The receptors stem from an adult who received the AZD1222 COVID-19 vaccine. The CDR3 runs from the conserved cysteine through the conserved F or W. A D gene is named only where the DNA matches it firmly. Clone size is given for some rows only: seen once, a few or many times, or a class if the clone is expanded.

v_gene: TRBV7-2
j_gene: TRBJ2-2
d_gene: -
abundance: few
CDR3nt: TGTGCCAGCAGCCCGGACCAGAACACCGGGGAGCTGTTTTTT
CDR3aa: CASSPDQNTGELFF

v_gene: TRBV20-1
j_gene: TRBJ2-1
d_gene: -
abundance: -
CDR3nt: TGCAGTGCTAGGGCTAACAATGAGCAGTTCTTC
CDR3aa: CSARANNEQFF

v_gene: TRBV20-1
j_gene: TRBJ2-3
d_gene: -
abundance: -
CDR3nt: TGCAGTGCTAGTCCGGTAGGGGAGCACACAGATACGCAGTATTTT
CDR3aa: CSASPVGEHTDTQYF

v_gene: TRBV7-2
j_gene: TRBJ1-1
d_gene: -
abundance: -
CDR3nt: TGTGCCAGCAGCTTAAGAAATGAAGCTTTCTTT
CDR3aa: CASSLRNEAFF

v_gene: TRBV7-8
j_gene: TRBJ2-1
d_gene: -
abundance: -
CDR3nt: TGTGCCAGCAGCCGCGACTGGAACAATGAGCAGTTCTTC
CDR3aa: CASSRDWNNEQFF

v_gene: TRBV28
j_gene: TRBJ2-7
d_gene: -
abundance: once
CDR3nt: TGTGCCAGCAGTTTAGGATTGGACTACGAGCAGTACTTC
CDR3aa: CASSLGLDYEQYF

v_gene: TRBV29-1
j_gene: TRBJ1-1
d_gene: -
abundance: -
CDR3nt: TGCAGCGTTGAATTTTTCGGAGGTGACACTGAAGCTTTCTTT
CDR3aa: CSVEFFGGDTEAFF

v_gene: TRBV15
j_gene: TRBJ1-1
d_gene: -
abundance: -
CDR3nt: TGTGCCACCAGCAAGGGGTGGGAGAACACTGAAGCTTTCTTT
CDR3aa: CATSKGWENTEAFF

v_gene: TRBV27
j_gene: TRBJ1-5
d_gene: TRBD1
abundance: -
CDR3nt: TGTGCCAGCAGTTTACGGACAGGGCTTTCCCCCCAGCATTTT
CDR3aa: CASSLRTGLSPQHF

v_gene: TRBV7-2
j_gene: TRBJ2-2
d_gene: -
abundance: few
CDR3nt: TGTGCCAGCACCCCGGGGGGCCCCAATACTAGGGAGCTGTTTTTT
CDR3aa: CASTPGGPNTRELFF

v_gene: TRBV9
j_gene: TRBJ1-1
d_gene: -
abundance: -
CDR3nt: TGTGCCAGCAGCCCACTGACTGGGATTTCCACTGAAGCTTTCTTT
CDR3aa: CASSPLTGISTEAFF

v_gene: TRBV5-4
j_gene: TRBJ2-2
d_gene: -
abundance: -
CDR3nt: TGTGCCAGCAGCTTGGGCCCTGCTTCCACCGGGGAGCTGTTTTTT
CDR3aa: CASSLGPASTGELFF

v_gene: TRBV19
j_gene: TRBJ1-5
d_gene: -
abundance: -
CDR3nt: TGTGCCAGTAGTATAGTTGCAGGGAATCAGCCCCAGCATTTT
CDR3aa: CASSIVAGNQPQHF

v_gene: TRBV7-8
j_gene: TRBJ1-1
d_gene: -
abundance: -
CDR3nt: TGTGCCAGCAGCTTGTCTCTCACTCGGGGCAACACTGAAGCTTTCTTT
CDR3aa: CASSLSLTRGNTEAFF

v_gene: TRBV2
j_gene: TRBJ1-5
d_gene: -
abundance: -
CDR3nt: TGTGCCAGCAGTGAAGGGGTACAGCCTAGCAATCAGCCCCAGCATTTT
CDR3aa: CASSEGVQPSNQPQHF

v_gene: TRBV9
j_gene: TRBJ1-4
d_gene: -
abundance: -
CDR3nt: TGTGCCAGCAGCCCAGCCGACAGCGCGGGAGAAAAACTGTTTTTT
CDR3aa: CASSPADSAGEKLFF

v_gene: TRBV5-1
j_gene: TRBJ1-4
d_gene: TRBD1
abundance: -
CDR3nt: TGCGCCAGCAGGGCCGGGACAGGGCCAACGGGTGAAAAACTGTTTTTT
CDR3aa: CASRAGTGPTGEKLFF

v_gene: TRBV4-3
j_gene: TRBJ1-2
d_gene: TRBD1
abundance: -
CDR3nt: TGCGCCAGCAGCCAGACAGACAGGGACTATGGCTACACCTTC
CDR3aa: CASSQTDRDYGYTF

v_gene: TRBV7-2
j_gene: TRBJ1-4
d_gene: -
abundance: -
CDR3nt: TGTGCCAGCAGCTTAATGTGGGCACCTAATGAAAAACTGTTTTTT
CDR3aa: CASSLMWAPNEKLFF

v_gene: TRBV6-4
j_gene: TRBJ2-3
d_gene: TRBD2
abundance: -
CDR3nt: TGTGCCAGCAGTGACGGTAGCGGGGGCCCCCTTACGCAGTATTTT
CDR3aa: CASSDGSGGPLTQYF

v_gene: TRBV6-6
j_gene: TRBJ1-1
d_gene: -
abundance: -
CDR3nt: TGTGCCAGCCTTTCCCAACTCCAACGGGACACTGAAGCTTTCTTT
CDR3aa: CASLSQLQRDTEAFF

v_gene: TRBV11-2
j_gene: TRBJ1-2
d_gene: -
abundance: -
CDR3nt: TGTGCCAGCAGCTTAGATCGGGCTAACTATGGCTACACCTTC
CDR3aa: CASSLDRANYGYTF

v_gene: TRBV7-2
j_gene: TRBJ2-4
d_gene: TRBD1
abundance: once
CDR3nt: TGTGCCAGCAGCAAGCGCGGGACAGGGGGTATCAACATTCAGTACTTC
CDR3aa: CASSKRGTGGINIQYF

v_gene: TRBV7-9
j_gene: TRBJ2-7
d_gene: -
abundance: -
CDR3nt: TGTGCCAGCCAAAAGGACAGCTACGAGCAGTACTTC
CDR3aa: CASQKDSYEQYF

v_gene: TRBV28
j_gene: TRBJ1-1
d_gene: -
abundance: -
CDR3nt: TGTGCCAGCAGGGTGGTTTCCGGGGGGACCTTGCGCACTGAAGCTTTCTTT
CDR3aa: CASRVVSGGTLRTEAFF

v_gene: TRBV10-3
j_gene: TRBJ1-4
d_gene: -
abundance: -
CDR3nt: TGTGCCATCAGTGATCAGAATGAAAAACTGTTTTTT
CDR3aa: CAISDQNEKLFF

v_gene: TRBV7-9
j_gene: TRBJ1-2
d_gene: TRBD1
abundance: -
CDR3nt: TGTGCCAGCAGCCGGGACAGCTCGGACGGCACCTTC
CDR3aa: CASSRDSSDGTF